Listed below are T cell receptor beta chains from one sample, sequenced in a study of CD8+CD57+ T cells in acquired aplastic anemia. TCRdb independently ran MiXCR on the reads; one entry per CDR3 protein. This sample has roughly 180,000 distinct CDR3 sequences, with around 45% found just once. The sequenced sample was sorted CD4+, CD8+, or CD8+CD57+ T cells (not recorded which) from PBMCs. Receptors were obtained from a human donor in good health. The CDR3 runs from the conserved cysteine through the conserved F or W. Fields, in order: V gene, CDR3 length, CDR3 protein.

>TRBV10-1|16
CASSDHPGLARYEQYF
>TRBV7-9|14
CASSRSGSTDTQYF
>TRBV4-2|16
CASSLLLAGGTDTQYF
>TRBV15|16
CATSRHSQGSYNEQFF
>TRBV30|17
CAWSAGTPGSFQETQYF
>TRBV18|11
CASSPKGEAFF
>TRBV3-1|13
CASSPRQPETQYF
>TRBV3-1|15
CASSREGAGRNTIYF
>TRBV4-1|15
CASSLRRAGADTQYF
>TRBV9|14
CASSAETGGDGYTF
>TRBV7-6|15
CASSLGQGLGREQYF
>TRBV7-2|15
CASIIDRGRQETQYF
>TRBV25-1|12
CASRAGLGTQYF
>TRBV6-5|16
CASSYRIRLANTEAFF
>TRBV7-2|15
CASSLASGQAYEQYF
>TRBV19|16
CASRPGGTGRRYGYTF
>TRBV2|18
CASFKGAGRMIANYGYTF
>TRBV14|11
CASSKWETQYF
>TRBV7-9|14
CASSPTGSYNEQFF
>TRBV30|13
CAWTRQPNTEAFF
>TRBV29-1|14
CSVRPGVGAYEQYF
>TRBV29-1|14
CSVASHLATDTQYF
>TRBV20-1|16
CSARDESRGISTEAFF
>TRBV5-6|15
CASSSTGWNTGEPFF
>TRBV20-1|15
CSATGTSVSYNEQFF
>TRBV29-1|14
CSVDQREGTDTQYF
>TRBV7-9|13
CASSLTGAQSYTF
>TRBV9|15
CASSDDRVTRNEQFF
>TRBV7-6|14
CASSSFQGEYGYTF
>TRBV10-3|15
CAISESGQGNTEAFF
>TRBV9|16
CASSVGSGRELSEQFF
>TRBV19|15
CASTFSGVAKNIQYF
>TRBV19|13
CASRVLRGTEAFF
>TRBV7-9|15
CASSLAGVANEKLFF
>TRBV20-1|16
CSAPQIGDRLYNEQFF
>TRBV19|13
CATQQGGNQPQHF
>TRBV7-2|13
CASSPSGDQPQHF
>TRBV29-1|14
CRFGTGTSGGRQYF
>TRBV19|13
CASSPQGNYGYTF
>TRBV15|18
CATSRDHGLAGGPRELFF
>TRBV24-1|14
CARNYRDTQETQYF
>TRBV7-6|15
CASSFSGLGTDTQYF
>TRBV29-1|13
CSVVGGSYNVQFF
>TRBV7-9|13
CASSPPEQDTQYF
>TRBV2|18
CASSEARGRESGANVLTF